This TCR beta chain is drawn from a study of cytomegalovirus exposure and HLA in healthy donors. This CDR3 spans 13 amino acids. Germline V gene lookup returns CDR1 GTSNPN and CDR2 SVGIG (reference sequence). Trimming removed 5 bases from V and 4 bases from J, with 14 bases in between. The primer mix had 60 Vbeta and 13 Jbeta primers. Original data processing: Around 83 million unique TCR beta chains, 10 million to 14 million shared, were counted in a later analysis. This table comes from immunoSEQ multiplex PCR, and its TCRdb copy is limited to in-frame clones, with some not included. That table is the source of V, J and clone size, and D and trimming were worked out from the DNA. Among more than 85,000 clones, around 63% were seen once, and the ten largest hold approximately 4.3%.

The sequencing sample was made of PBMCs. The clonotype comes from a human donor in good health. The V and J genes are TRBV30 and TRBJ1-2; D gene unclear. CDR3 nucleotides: TGTGCCTGGGATCTACGGGATCGCTATGGCTACACCTTC. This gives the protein CAWDLRDRYGYTF.